Listed below are T cell receptor beta chains from one sample, sequenced in a study of T cell repertoires in cytomegalovirus infection. TCRdb itself ran the reads through MiXCR, one entry per CDR3 protein. In the table there are around 290,000 distinct CDR3 sequences, roughly 23% of which are singletons. Material: PBMCs. The receptors were gathered from a human donor in good health (CMV status not recorded). Some clones in this sample may be carry-over from other donors' samples. Each CDR3 is given with its conserved first and last residue. The D gene is left open where the match is weak. Clone size is not always given. Where it is, it says once, few, many or a class for expanded clones.

clone_size: -; d_call: -; v_call: TRBV12-3/TRBV12-4; j_call: TRBJ1-5; cdr3_nt: TGTGCCAGCAGTAAGGGACAAACTAGCAATCAGCCCCAGCATTTT; cdr3_aa: CASSKGQTSNQPQHF
clone_size: many; d_call: TRBD1; v_call: TRBV7-2; j_call: TRBJ2-7; cdr3_nt: TGTGCCAGCCGGAGGGACAGGGGTCAATCTCCCTACGAGCAGTACTTC; cdr3_aa: CASRRDRGQSPYEQYF
clone_size: -; d_call: -; v_call: TRBV6-5; j_call: TRBJ1-4; cdr3_nt: TGTGCCAGCAGTCCCGGGGACGCAAATGAAAAACTGTTTTTT; cdr3_aa: CASSPGDANEKLFF
clone_size: -; d_call: -; v_call: TRBV5-1; j_call: TRBJ1-4; cdr3_nt: TGCGCCAGCAGCTTCACGGGAGGCGAGGAAAAACTGTTTTTT; cdr3_aa: CASSFTGGEEKLFF
clone_size: -; d_call: -; v_call: TRBV5-1; j_call: TRBJ1-1; cdr3_nt: TGCGCCAGCAGTCCCCGGAGGACCGGGATGGAGCCTGAAGCTTTCTTT; cdr3_aa: CASSPRRTGMEPEAFF
clone_size: few; d_call: -; v_call: TRBV20-1; j_call: TRBJ1-5; cdr3_nt: TGCAGTGCTACGAGGGGGGGGGCCGGGCAGCCCCAGCATTTT; cdr3_aa: CSATRGGAGQPQHF
clone_size: -; d_call: TRBD2; v_call: TRBV7-2; j_call: TRBJ2-7; cdr3_nt: TGTGCCAGCAGCTTACAGCGGGAGGTGGTGGACGAGCAGTACTTC; cdr3_aa: CASSLQREVVDEQYF
clone_size: few; d_call: -; v_call: TRBV6-1; j_call: TRBJ1-2; cdr3_nt: TGTGCCAGCAGTGCCGTCGTTGGAGGGTCTAACTATGGCTACACCTTC; cdr3_aa: CASSAVVGGSNYGYTF
clone_size: few; d_call: -; v_call: TRBV24-1; j_call: TRBJ2-1; cdr3_nt: TGTGCCACCAGTGATAAGGGGCCGGGGTCGTATGCTGAGCAGTTCTTC; cdr3_aa: CATSDKGPGSYAEQFF
clone_size: -; d_call: TRBD1; v_call: TRBV7-2; j_call: TRBJ1-4; cdr3_nt: TGTGCCAGCAGCCCAAGACAGGGGTCAACTAATGAAAAACTGTTTTTT; cdr3_aa: CASSPRQGSTNEKLFF
clone_size: -; d_call: -; v_call: TRBV19; j_call: TRBJ2-7; cdr3_nt: TGTGCCAGTAGAGATCGCTCCTACGAGCAGTACTTC; cdr3_aa: CASRDRSYEQYF
clone_size: few; d_call: -; v_call: TRBV6-1; j_call: TRBJ1-5; cdr3_nt: TGTGCCAGCGTACCCCCGGGGCGGGGCAATCAGCCCCAGCATTTT; cdr3_aa: CASVPPGRGNQPQHF
clone_size: -; d_call: -; v_call: TRBV7-2; j_call: TRBJ2-4; cdr3_nt: TGTGCCAGCAGCCCGGACGGACCTGGGAGGAGCATTCAGTACTTC; cdr3_aa: CASSPDGPGRSIQYF
clone_size: few; d_call: -; v_call: TRBV19; j_call: TRBJ1-2; cdr3_nt: TGTGCCAGTAGGAGTGGGGACTATGGCTACACCTTC; cdr3_aa: CASRSGDYGYTF
clone_size: -; d_call: TRBD2; v_call: TRBV20-1; j_call: TRBJ2-1; cdr3_nt: TGCAGTGCTAGTTTTTCCGGGAGGGCCACGAATGAGCAGTTCTTC; cdr3_aa: CSASFSGRATNEQFF
clone_size: few; d_call: -; v_call: TRBV12-3/TRBV12-4; j_call: TRBJ1-1; cdr3_nt: TGTGCCAGCAGCCTGACCGGGCGCACTGAAGCTTTCTTT; cdr3_aa: CASSLTGRTEAFF
clone_size: -; d_call: -; v_call: TRBV28; j_call: TRBJ2-7; cdr3_nt: TGTGCCAGCAGTTTGGGTTGGCGGGCAGGGGCCTACGAGCAGTACTTC; cdr3_aa: CASSLGWRAGAYEQYF
clone_size: few; d_call: -; v_call: TRBV11-2; j_call: TRBJ1-2; cdr3_nt: TGTGCCAGCAGCTTAGGGGTCCCTAACTATGGCTACACCTTC; cdr3_aa: CASSLGVPNYGYTF
clone_size: -; d_call: -; v_call: TRBV6-5; j_call: TRBJ1-5; cdr3_nt: TGTGCCAGCAGTTACTCCCCCCCCCAGGGCAATCAGCCCCAGCATTTT; cdr3_aa: CASSYSPPQGNQPQHF
clone_size: many; d_call: -; v_call: TRBV12-3/TRBV12-4; j_call: TRBJ2-4; cdr3_nt: TGTGCCAGCAGTTGGGGGCAGGGAGGTTTGAACATTCAGTACTTC; cdr3_aa: CASSWGQGGLNIQYF
clone_size: many; d_call: -; v_call: TRBV7-2; j_call: TRBJ2-3; cdr3_nt: TGTGCCAGCAGCCCCGCGCAGCAAGTTCGAGATACGCAGTATTTT; cdr3_aa: CASSPAQQVRDTQYF
clone_size: few; d_call: TRBD2; v_call: TRBV24-1; j_call: TRBJ2-1; cdr3_nt: TGTGCCACCTCCTTAAGCGGGAGATACAATGAGCAGTTCTTC; cdr3_aa: CATSLSGRYNEQFF
clone_size: few; d_call: -; v_call: TRBV28; j_call: TRBJ2-4; cdr3_nt: TGTGCCAGCAACTCAGGTCGTGTAGCCAAAAACATTCAGTACTTC; cdr3_aa: CASNSGRVAKNIQYF
clone_size: -; d_call: -; v_call: TRBV20-1; j_call: TRBJ2-7; cdr3_nt: TGCAGTGCTGAGGACTACACCTACGAGCAGTACTTC; cdr3_aa: CSAEDYTYEQYF
clone_size: -; d_call: TRBD1; v_call: TRBV28; j_call: TRBJ1-1; cdr3_nt: TGTGCCAGCAGTTTCCGGGACAGGGTCGTGAACACTGAAGCTTTCTTT; cdr3_aa: CASSFRDRVVNTEAFF
clone_size: many; d_call: -; v_call: TRBV7-2; j_call: TRBJ1-1; cdr3_nt: TGTGCCAGCAGCTCTGAGGGGGGCACTGAAGCTTTCTTT; cdr3_aa: CASSSEGGTEAFF
clone_size: -; d_call: -; v_call: TRBV28; j_call: TRBJ1-5; cdr3_nt: TGTGCCAGCAGCGAGACAGCTAGAACCAATCAGCCCCAGCATTTT; cdr3_aa: CASSETARTNQPQHF
clone_size: few; d_call: -; v_call: TRBV20-1; j_call: TRBJ2-6; cdr3_nt: TGCAGTGCTAGAGATCCCCGCTCTGGGGCCAACGTCCTGACTTTC; cdr3_aa: CSARDPRSGANVLTF
clone_size: -; d_call: -; v_call: TRBV12-3/TRBV12-4; j_call: TRBJ1-3; cdr3_nt: TGTGCCAGCAGTTTACGGTTCGGCGGAAACACCATATATTTT; cdr3_aa: CASSLRFGGNTIYF
clone_size: many; d_call: -; v_call: TRBV7-8; j_call: TRBJ1-1; cdr3_nt: TGTGCCAGCAGCCCCGGGGCACTCCGGACTGAAGCTTTCTTT; cdr3_aa: CASSPGALRTEAFF
clone_size: few; d_call: -; v_call: TRBV11-2; j_call: TRBJ1-2; cdr3_nt: TGTGCCAGCAGCGCCAGGCGCAACAGGGAACTTGGCTACACCTTC; cdr3_aa: CASSARRNRELGYTF
clone_size: few; d_call: TRBD2; v_call: TRBV11-2; j_call: TRBJ2-1; cdr3_nt: TGTGCCAGCAGCTTAGACGGGACTAGCGACGATGAGCAGTTCTTC; cdr3_aa: CASSLDGTSDDEQFF
clone_size: few; d_call: TRBD1; v_call: TRBV29-1; j_call: TRBJ2-2; cdr3_nt: TGCAGCGGGAACGACAGGGTAGCCGGGGAGCTGTTTTTT; cdr3_aa: CSGNDRVAGELFF
clone_size: many; d_call: TRBD1; v_call: TRBV7-8; j_call: TRBJ1-6; cdr3_nt: TGTGCCAGCAGCCTCGGACAGGGGGCTAGTAATTCACCCCTCCACTTT; cdr3_aa: CASSLGQGASNSPLHF
clone_size: -; d_call: TRBD2; v_call: TRBV10-3; j_call: TRBJ2-3; cdr3_nt: TGTGCCATCAGTGACCCGGGACTAGCGGGGACAAGCACAGATACGCAGTATTTT; cdr3_aa: CAISDPGLAGTSTDTQYF
clone_size: once; d_call: TRBD2; v_call: TRBV19; j_call: TRBJ2-3; cdr3_nt: TGTGCCAGTATAGGGACTAGCGGGAGCGCAGATACGCAGTATTTT; cdr3_aa: CASIGTSGSADTQYF
clone_size: -; d_call: -; v_call: TRBV7-2; j_call: TRBJ1-1; cdr3_nt: TGTGCCAGCAGTCAGGGTACGAGACCTAGAAACACTGAAGCTTTCTTT; cdr3_aa: CASSQGTRPRNTEAFF
clone_size: few; d_call: TRBD2; v_call: TRBV6-1; j_call: TRBJ2-1; cdr3_nt: TGTGCCAGCAGTAAGACTAGCTATGAGCAGTTCTTC; cdr3_aa: CASSKTSYEQFF
clone_size: many; d_call: -; v_call: TRBV7-2; j_call: TRBJ1-4; cdr3_nt: TGTGCCAGCAGTTTAAACAGGGATGGAGAAAAACTGTTTTTT; cdr3_aa: CASSLNRDGEKLFF
clone_size: -; d_call: -; v_call: TRBV7-9; j_call: TRBJ2-3; cdr3_nt: TGTGCCAGCAGCATCGGACAGACAGATACGCAGTATTTT; cdr3_aa: CASSIGQTDTQYF
clone_size: many; d_call: -; v_call: TRBV5-1; j_call: TRBJ2-3; cdr3_nt: TGCGCCAGCAGCTTGGACGGGGTTGGCACAGATACGCAGTATTTT; cdr3_aa: CASSLDGVGTDTQYF
clone_size: -; d_call: -; v_call: TRBV14; j_call: TRBJ1-2; cdr3_nt: TGTGCCAGCAGCCAAGATTGGCAGGGACGGGGTGGCTACACCTTC; cdr3_aa: CASSQDWQGRGGYTF
clone_size: many; d_call: -; v_call: TRBV7-2; j_call: TRBJ2-2; cdr3_nt: TGTGCCAGCAGCTTACGCAGGGGGGAGCTGTTTTTT; cdr3_aa: CASSLRRGELFF
clone_size: few; d_call: -; v_call: TRBV28; j_call: TRBJ2-2; cdr3_nt: TGTGCCAGCCGAACCCCGGGGGCCGGATCAATTGGTAACACCGGGGAGCTGTTTTTT; cdr3_aa: CASRTPGAGSIGNTGELFF
clone_size: many; d_call: TRBD1; v_call: TRBV28; j_call: TRBJ1-6; cdr3_nt: TGTGCCAGCAGTTTCCCGGACAGGGATAATTCACCCCTCCACTTT; cdr3_aa: CASSFPDRDNSPLHF
clone_size: once; d_call: -; v_call: TRBV29-1; j_call: TRBJ2-3; cdr3_nt: TGCAGCGTTGAAGAGTCAGGAGATACGCAGTATTTT; cdr3_aa: CSVEESGDTQYF
clone_size: -; d_call: -; v_call: TRBV7-2; j_call: TRBJ2-5; cdr3_nt: TGTGCCAGCAGCTTAGGGGTCCACGAGACCCAGTACTTC; cdr3_aa: CASSLGVHETQYF
clone_size: -; d_call: TRBD1; v_call: TRBV28; j_call: TRBJ1-2; cdr3_nt: TGTGCCAGCAGAATGACAGGGTCGGGCTACACCTTC; cdr3_aa: CASRMTGSGYTF
clone_size: -; d_call: TRBD1; v_call: TRBV12-5; j_call: TRBJ1-1; cdr3_nt: TGTGCTAGTGGCCGAGACAGGGGGCTCACTGAAGCTTTCTTT; cdr3_aa: CASGRDRGLTEAFF
clone_size: -; d_call: TRBD2; v_call: TRBV7-9; j_call: TRBJ2-2; cdr3_nt: TGTGCCAGCAGCTTAACTAGCGGAACGAACACCGGGGAGCTGTTTTTT; cdr3_aa: CASSLTSGTNTGELFF
clone_size: -; d_call: TRBD1; v_call: TRBV12-3/TRBV12-4; j_call: TRBJ1-1; cdr3_nt: TGTGCCAGCAGTTTGATTTCAGGGGGAGATGCTGAAGCTTTCTTT; cdr3_aa: CASSLISGGDAEAFF
clone_size: few; d_call: TRBD2; v_call: TRBV29-1; j_call: TRBJ2-3; cdr3_nt: TGCAGCGTTGGGACTAGCGGGAGGGCCGGGGGAACAGATACGCAGTATTTT; cdr3_aa: CSVGTSGRAGGTDTQYF
clone_size: many; d_call: TRBD2; v_call: TRBV7-2; j_call: TRBJ2-1; cdr3_nt: TGTGCCAGCAGCTTAGCGGGAGGGCTAGGAGTTGAGCAGTTCTTC; cdr3_aa: CASSLAGGLGVEQFF
clone_size: -; d_call: -; v_call: TRBV19; j_call: TRBJ2-7; cdr3_nt: TGTGCCAGTAGTATGGGCTACGAGCAGTACTTC; cdr3_aa: CASSMGYEQYF
clone_size: -; d_call: TRBD1; v_call: TRBV28; j_call: TRBJ2-2; cdr3_nt: TGTGCCAGCATTCCGGGACAGCCGAACACCGGGGAGCTGTTTTTT; cdr3_aa: CASIPGQPNTGELFF
clone_size: -; d_call: TRBD2; v_call: TRBV6-2/TRBV6-3; j_call: TRBJ2-7; cdr3_nt: TGTGCCAGCACCTCCCAGAGACTCCGGGACTACAACCTTGAGCAGTACTTC; cdr3_aa: CASTSQRLRDYNLEQYF
clone_size: many; d_call: -; v_call: TRBV6-6; j_call: TRBJ2-3; cdr3_nt: TGTGCCAGCACCGGCCTACTGACAGATACGCAGTATTTT; cdr3_aa: CASTGLLTDTQYF
clone_size: -; d_call: TRBD2; v_call: TRBV11-2; j_call: TRBJ2-7; cdr3_nt: TGTGCCAGCAGCTTACTAGCGGGAGGGTCCGAGCAGTACTTC; cdr3_aa: CASSLLAGGSEQYF
clone_size: -; d_call: TRBD2; v_call: TRBV28; j_call: TRBJ2-3; cdr3_nt: TGTGCCAGCAGTTCACGGACTAGCGGGTCCTACACAGATACGCAGTATTTT; cdr3_aa: CASSSRTSGSYTDTQYF